The 22 T cell receptor beta chains given below trace back to one sample, sequenced in a study of cytomegalovirus exposure and HLA in healthy donors (dated by TCRdb to the late 2010s). Preparation of the library involved the immunoSEQ multiplex PCR assay. This immuneACCESS table, as held by TCRdb, lists in-frame sequences with V and J called but not all clones. Of the missing ones, under half trace to an unresolved V gene in checked studies; the others have no known cause. In this sample the table shows 260,000 or so clones, 85% to 90% of which occur a single time. The ten largest clones capture over 0.85% of the sample. The sample comprised PBMCs. The receptors derive from a woman between 18 and 29 years old in good health and CMV-seronegative.

The CDR3 DNA sequence: TGCGCCAGCAGCTTGTATGGGGGCGCGAACACTGAAGCTTTCTTT. Its protein is CASSLYGGANTEAFF. The chain recombines TRBV5-1 with TRBJ1-1; possible D gene TRBD1, 6 bases. Trimming took 1 base from V and 1 from J, leaving 11 bases between them. The V gene's germline CDR1 is SGHRS and CDR2 YFSETQ. CDR3 length equals 15 residues.

The J gene is TRBJ2-3, the V gene TRBV10-2, with TRBD2 matching over 10 bases. CDR3 size: 14 residues. With V trimmed by 10 bases and J by 4 bases, 8 bases remained unmatched. Germline lookup yields CDR1 WSHSY and CDR2 SAAADI. CDR3 in DNA: TGCGCCACCAATCAGCGGGAGGGCGCAGATACGCAGTATTTT. This gives the protein CATNQREGADTQYF.

This rearrangement joins TRBV28 to TRBJ1-2; 7 bases agree with TRBD1. V shed 5 bases and J 4 bases; nucleotides not matched to a gene: 7. The CDR3 is made up of 14 amino acids. Germline V gives CDR1 MDHEN, CDR2 SYDVKM. CDR3 amino acids: CASSTGEAGYGYTF. CDR3 DNA sequence: TGTGCCAGCAGTACAGGGGAAGCGGGCTATGGCTACACCTTC.

The rearrangement uses TRBV27 and TRBJ2-2, with 7 bases lining up with TRBD2. Germline V CDR1 and CDR2: MNHEY, SMNVEV (reference sequence). This CDR3 is 17 amino acids long. The V and J ends lost 2 bases and 4 bases, in that order; junction bases with no gene match: 10. CDR3 bases: TGTGCCAGCAGTTTAGCCCCCCATGGCGGGAGCACCGGGGAGCTGTTTTTT. Encoded protein: CASSLAPHGGSTGELFF.

The gene calls are TRBV5-1 and TRBJ1-2; no clear D. V lost 2 bases and J 0 bases, leaving 11 bases between the germline ends. The V gene's germline CDR1 is SGHRS and CDR2 YFSETQ. There are 15 residues in the CDR3. CDR3 nucleotides: TGCGCCAGCAGCTTAAGCTCGGTGGCTAACTATGGCTACACCTTC. Translation gives CASSLSSVANYGYTF. The full variable domain, rest sourced from reference TRBV5-1 and TRBJ1-2, is KAGVTQTPRYLIKTRGQQVTLSCSPISGHRSVSWYQQTPGQGLQFLFEYFSETQRNKGNFPGRFSGRQFSNSRSEMNVSTLELGDSALYLCASSLSSVANYGYTFGSGTRLTVV.

The genes are TRBV7-6 and TRBJ2-7; 11 positions match TRBD1. Germline values: CDR1 SGHVS, CDR2 FNYEAQ. The CDR3 length is 15 residues. The ends lost 6 bases at V and 3 bases at J; junction bases unmatched: 7. The CDR3 DNA is TGTGCCAGCAGTCAACGGGACAGGGGGTTCTACGAGCAGTACTTC. Protein sequence: CASSQRDRGFYEQYF. The full variable domain, rest sourced from reference TRBV7-6 and TRBJ2-7, is GAGVSQSPRYKVTKRGQDVALRCDPISGHVSLYWYRQALGQGPEFLTYFNYEAQQDKSGLPNDRFSAERPEGSISTLTIQRTEQRDSAMYRCASSQRDRGFYEQYFGPGTRLTVT.

The rearrangement links TRBV6-5 to TRBJ2-1, with 8 bases lining up with TRBD1. The CDR3 has 15 amino acids. V trimming: 4 bases; J trimming: 5 bases; junction bases outside the gene matches: 7. The germline V gene has CDR1 MNHEY and CDR2 SVGAGI. The DNA of the CDR3 is TGTGCCAGCAGTTCCCCGACAGGGGTTAACAATGAGCAGTTCTTC. It specifies CASSSPTGVNNEQFF.

The chain is built from TRBV10-3 and TRBJ2-7, with D possibly TRBD1 on 6 matching bases. The CDR3 length is 14 residues. Trimming cost V 4 bases and J 3 bases, with 13 bases left between them. Per the germline V gene, CDR1 is ENHRY and CDR2 is SYGVKD. Here the CDR3 reads CAISAPEQGYEQYF. The CDR3 coding sequence is TGTGCCATCAGTGCACCGGAACAGGGCTACGAGCAGTACTTC.

The chain couples TRBV5-4 to TRBJ1-3; unclear D gene. This CDR3 spans 15 amino acids. The germline gives CDR1 SGHNT, CDR2 YYREEE (reference sequence). The ends were cut back, 5 bases at V and 4 bases at J, with 16 bases in the middle. CDR3 protein: CASSFDKALGNTIYF. The CDR3 DNA sequence: TGTGCCAGCAGTTTTGACAAGGCACTCGGAAACACCATATATTTT.

This clone was counted between two and nine times. CDR3 nucleotides: TGTGCCTGGAGTGGCGGGGGCTATGGCTACACCTTC. Encoded protein: CAWSGGGYGYTF. The chain carries TRBV30 and TRBJ1-2, with a tentative D call TRBD1 (5 bases). V lost 1 base, J lost 4 bases, and 7 bases lay in between. Germline V gene data show CDR1 as GTSNPN and CDR2 as SVGIG (reference sequence). The CDR3 is made up of 12 amino acids. Combining the CDR3 with reference TRBV30 and TRBJ1-2 gives the whole variable domain SQTIHQWPATLVQPVGSPLSLECTVEGTSNPNLYWYRQAAGRGLQLLFYSVGIGQISSEVPQNLSASRPQDRQFILSSKKLLLSDSGFYLCAWSGGGYGYTFGSGTRLTVV.

This sequence joins TRBV11-3 and TRBJ2-7; TRBD2 agrees at 9 bases. Germline V gene lookup returns CDR1 SGHNT and CDR2 YENEEA. J gave up 6 bases and V 2 bases, and 5 bases lay outside the gene matches. This CDR3 region has 14 residues. The CDR3: CASSLHSGSREQYF. The CDR3 region has the DNA TGTGCCAGCAGCTTACATAGCGGGAGCCGCGAGCAGTACTTC.

The V and J genes are TRBV13 and TRBJ2-7; no clear D gene. The CDR3 spans 15 residues. The ends were cut back, 5 bases at V and 1 base at J, with 15 bases in the middle. In germline, CDR1 is PRHDT, CDR2 FYEKMQ (reference sequence). The CDR3 sequence is CASSPIPASSYEQYF. CDR3 sequence (DNA): TGTGCCAGCAGCCCGATCCCCGCGTCTTCCTACGAGCAGTACTTC. Combining the CDR3 with reference TRBV13 and TRBJ2-7 gives the whole variable domain AAGVIQSPRHLIKEKRETATLKCYPIPRHDTVYWYQQGPGQDPQFLISFYEKMQSDKGSIPDRFSAQQFSDYHSELNMSSLELGDSALYFCASSPIPASSYEQYFGPGTRLTVT.

The CDR3 sequence: CAINGGRYETQYF. The CDR3 DNA is TGTGCCATCAATGGCGGGAGATATGAGACCCAGTACTTC. The chain couples TRBV10-3 to TRBJ2-5; 7 nucleotides align to TRBD2. Germline V gene sequence: CDR1 ENHRY, CDR2 SYGVKD. Germline trimming cut 7 bases from V and 5 bases from J; bases unmatched to any gene: 7. This CDR3 comprises 13 residues.

This rearrangement joins TRBV28 to TRBJ1-2; D possibly corresponds to TRBD1 (5 bases). Trimming left V 5 bases short and J 6 bases short, with 10 bases between. There are 12 residues in the CDR3. CDR1 and CDR2 from the germline V gene are MDHEN and SYDVKM. This chain's CDR3 is CASSRQLDGYTF. The CDR3 DNA follows: TGTGCCAGCAGTCGACAGCTCGATGGCTACACCTTC.

V and J are TRBV28 and TRBJ1-2; D gene ambiguous. Germline V gene sequence: CDR1 MDHEN, CDR2 SYDVKM. The CDR3 has 14 residues. The ends were cut back, 2 bases at V and 4 bases at J, with 11 bases in the middle. CDR3 in amino acids: CASSLLDRGYGYTF. DNA for the CDR3: TGTGCCAGCAGTTTACTGGACCGGGGCTATGGCTACACCTTC.

This clone was counted only a few times. The rearrangement joins TRBV5-4 to TRBJ2-3; the match to TRBD2 covers 12 bases. V was clipped by 0 bases and J by 6 bases; unmatched bases: 8. Germline V gene lookup returns CDR1 SGHNT and CDR2 YYREEE (reference sequence). This CDR3 region has 17 residues. The CDR3, as DNA: TGTGCCAGCAGCTTGGCCCCAGGGACTAGCGGGTCTGATACGCAGTATTTT. Amino acids: CASSLAPGTSGSDTQYF.

Here the CDR3 DNA reads TGCGCCAGCAGCGAATCGGGAAAACAGACAGATACGCAGTATTTT. Protein sequence: CASSESGKQTDTQYF. The chain has TRBV5-1 and TRBJ2-3; perhaps TRBD2 as D (5 bases). The V end lost 4 bases, the J end lost 3 bases, and 15 bases lay between the germline ends. CDR3 length equals 15 residues. Germline CDR1 reads SGHRS; CDR2 reads YFSETQ. Complete variable domain (other parts from reference TRBV5-1 and TRBJ2-3): KAGVTQTPRYLIKTRGQQVTLSCSPISGHRSVSWYQQTPGQGLQFLFEYFSETQRNKGNFPGRFSGRQFSNSRSEMNVSTLELGDSALYLCASSESGKQTDTQYFGPGTRLTVL.

This clone was seen only a few times. The chain is built from TRBV27 and TRBJ2-7; weak D call: TRBD1 (5 bases). The CDR3 extends over 15 amino acids. V was shortened by 4 bases and J by 4 bases, with 17 bases between the two germline ends. CDR1 is MNHEY, CDR2 SMNVEV, per germline (reference sequence). The CDR3 DNA sequence: TGTGCCAGCAGTTCTGGGGCTTATTCCCTTTACGAGCAGTACTTC. Protein sequence: CASSSGAYSLYEQYF.

V and J are TRBV9 and TRBJ2-1; D is possibly TRBD2 (6 bases). This CDR3 is built from 16 residues. Trimming shortened V by 0 bases and J by 5 bases, and 15 bases separated the two germline ends. Germline CDR1 reads SGDLS; CDR2 reads YYNGEE. Here the CDR3 reads CASSVAPRTTDNEQFF. The CDR3 nucleotides are TGTGCCAGCAGCGTAGCCCCCAGGACTACGGACAATGAGCAGTTCTTC.

The gene calls are TRBV7-8 and TRBJ2-1, with 9 bases that match TRBD2. V lost 5 bases, J lost 7 bases, and 9 bases stayed unmatched. This CDR3 comprises 15 residues. Looked up from germline, CDR1 is SGHVS and CDR2 is FQNEAQ. CDR3 in DNA: TGTGCCAGCAGCAAAGGGGCTAGCGGGACGAATGAGCAGTTCTTC. Amino acids: CASSKGASGTNEQFF.

The V and J genes are TRBV7-8 and TRBJ2-3, with 9 nucleotides matching TRBD2. The junction had 10 bases not matched to a gene; V was cut back by 5 bases and J by 10 bases. Germline V CDR1 and CDR2: SGHVS, FQNEAQ. The CDR3 runs to 14 residues. CDR3: CASSLTSGPGPQYF. CDR3 sequence (DNA): TGTGCCAGCAGCCTGACTAGCGGTCCTGGTCCGCAGTATTTT.

The chain couples TRBV6-1 to TRBJ1-2; D is uncertain. With 2 bases removed from V and 8 bases from J, the gap between germline ends came to 18 bases. This CDR3 comprises 15 residues. In germline, CDR1 is MNHNS, CDR2 SASEGT. CDR3 in amino acids: CASSESVANARGYTF. CDR3 nucleotide sequence: TGTGCCAGCAGTGAATCTGTGGCGAACGCGAGGGGCTACACCTTC.